Listed below are T cell receptor beta chains from one sample, sequenced in a study of radiotherapy plus CTLA-4 blockade in lung cancer. Profiled with immunoSEQ multiplex PCR; TCRdb holds only in-frame clones, not every one. This table holds tens of thousands of clones, under 80% found once. The sample in question was peripheral blood, obtained from a patient treated with radiotherapy plus ipilimumab. These receptors came from a human donor with non-small cell lung cancer who had stable disease on radiotherapy plus ipilimumab. Both conserved end residues are part of each CDR3. The order of the fields is clone size, D gene, J gene, V gene, CDR3 DNA, CDR3 protein. A D gene is named only where the DNA matches it firmly. The size entry is marked missing in some rows and otherwise reads once, few, many or a size class.

size: -; D: -; J: TRBJ1-4; V: TRBV18; DNA: TGTGCCAGCTCAAGGGAGAGGAATGAAAAACTGTTTTTT; CDR3: CASSRERNEKLFF
size: -; D: -; J: TRBJ1-6; V: TRBV9; DNA: TGTGCCAGCAGCGTAGGGCCGGGATCCCTCCACTTT; CDR3: CASSVGPGSLHF
size: -; D: -; J: TRBJ2-7; V: TRBV19; DNA: TGTGCCAGTAGTACCCCCCTGACGGGCAAAGTTTGGGGCGAGCAGTACTTC; CDR3: CASSTPLTGKVWGEQYF
size: -; D: -; J: TRBJ1-1; V: TRBV29-1; DNA: TGCAGCGTTGAACGTGGGGCCCAGAACACTGAAGCTTTCTTT; CDR3: CSVERGAQNTEAFF
size: -; D: -; J: TRBJ1-4; V: TRBV19; DNA: TGTGCCAGTAGCCCCCACTCTGAGGTCGTTAAACTGTTTTTT; CDR3: CASSPHSEVVKLFF
size: -; D: -; J: TRBJ2-7; V: TRBV10-3; DNA: TGTGCCATCAGCCTTTCTAGCGTCGACGGGCAGTACTTC; CDR3: CAISLSSVDGQYF
size: few; D: -; J: TRBJ2-2; V: TRBV30; DNA: TGTGCCTGGAGAACCGGAGCCCTCCTCAACACCGGGGAGCTGTTTTTT; CDR3: CAWRTGALLNTGELFF
size: -; D: -; J: TRBJ2-5; V: TRBV5-1; DNA: TGCGCCAGCAGCTGGTCAGGGAATCAAGAGACCCAGTACTTC; CDR3: CASSWSGNQETQYF
size: -; D: -; J: TRBJ1-5; V: TRBV7-2; DNA: TGTGCCAGCAGCTTAGCGTCTCCGGGACGGTCCTATCAGCCCCAGCATTTT; CDR3: CASSLASPGRSYQPQHF
size: -; D: TRBD1; J: TRBJ1-1; V: TRBV27; DNA: TGTGCCAGCAGTTTCCGCTATCCCGGGACAGGGGAAGGCACTGAAGCTTTCTTT; CDR3: CASSFRYPGTGEGTEAFF
size: -; D: -; J: TRBJ1-2; V: TRBV29-1; DNA: TGCAGCGCCTCTCTCGCCCGCCCCAACTATGGCTACACCTTC; CDR3: CSASLARPNYGYTF
size: once; D: -; J: TRBJ2-3; V: TRBV21-1; DNA: TGTGCCAGCAGCAAAGAATGGGTCTACTGGAAGACGCAGTATTTT; CDR3: CASSKEWVYWKTQYF
size: -; D: -; J: TRBJ1-2; V: TRBV4-3; DNA: TGCGCCAGCAGCCAAGGACCAGGTACTAACTATGGCTACACCTTC; CDR3: CASSQGPGTNYGYTF
size: -; D: TRBD1; J: TRBJ2-7; V: TRBV5-4; DNA: TGTGCCAGCAGCTTGGGCGGCCAGGGGGCGGGGTACGAGCAGTACTTC; CDR3: CASSLGGQGAGYEQYF
size: once; D: -; J: TRBJ2-5; V: TRBV7-6; DNA: TGTGCCAGCAGCTTAGGCCAGAAAGAGACCCAGTACTTC; CDR3: CASSLGQKETQYF
size: -; D: TRBD1; J: TRBJ1-1; V: TRBV29-1; DNA: TGCAGCGTGTCCCTTCAGACAGGGACTGAAGCTTTCTTT; CDR3: CSVSLQTGTEAFF
size: few; D: TRBD2; J: TRBJ2-1; V: TRBV14; DNA: TGTGCCAGCAGCCTTGGGGGACTAGCGGGTAATGAGCAGTTCTTC; CDR3: CASSLGGLAGNEQFF
size: -; D: TRBD2; J: TRBJ2-1; V: TRBV5-4; DNA: TGTGCCAGCAGCCCGGGACTAGCGGACAATGAGCAGTTCTTC; CDR3: CASSPGLADNEQFF
size: few; D: TRBD1; J: TRBJ2-3; V: TRBV19; DNA: TGTGCCAGTAGTATGGTGGGACAGGGGGCCACAGATACGCAGTATTTT; CDR3: CASSMVGQGATDTQYF
size: -; D: -; J: TRBJ1-5; V: TRBV2; DNA: TGTGCCAGCAGTGAAGACAGGGTAGGGCTTCAGCCCCAGCATTTT; CDR3: CASSEDRVGLQPQHF
size: -; D: TRBD2; J: TRBJ2-6; V: TRBV19; DNA: TGTGCCAGTAGTTTACCGGGACTAGGCTCTGGGGCCAACGTCCTGACTTTC; CDR3: CASSLPGLGSGANVLTF
size: -; D: -; J: TRBJ2-6; V: TRBV19; DNA: TGTGCCAGTACCATACAAAGCTCTGGGGCCAACGTCCTGACTTTC; CDR3: CASTIQSSGANVLTF
size: -; D: -; J: TRBJ2-7; V: TRBV4-1; DNA: TGCGCCAGCAGCCACTACAGGTTCTCCTACGAGCAGTACTTC; CDR3: CASSHYRFSYEQYF
size: -; D: TRBD2; J: TRBJ2-1; V: TRBV5-1; DNA: TGCGCCAGCAGCCAGGGACTAGTGGAGCAGTTCTTC; CDR3: CASSQGLVEQFF
size: -; D: TRBD2; J: TRBJ2-1; V: TRBV6-5; DNA: TGTGCCAGCAGTTTACTTAGCGGGGGGGTCCACAATGAGCAGTTCTTC; CDR3: CASSLLSGGVHNEQFF
size: -; D: TRBD1; J: TRBJ1-4; V: TRBV5-1; DNA: TGCGCCAGCAGTTTGCGGACAGGGGCCGTTAAAAATAATGAAAAACTGTTTTTT; CDR3: CASSLRTGAVKNNEKLFF
size: -; D: TRBD1; J: TRBJ1-5; V: TRBV30; DNA: TGTGCTTATGGACAGGGCAATCAGCCCCAGCATTTT; CDR3: CAYGQGNQPQHF
size: -; D: TRBD1; J: TRBJ1-1; V: TRBV5-8; DNA: TGTGCCAGCAGCTTGGGAGACAGGGGGATGAACACTGAAGCTTTCTTT; CDR3: CASSLGDRGMNTEAFF
size: -; D: -; J: TRBJ2-7; V: TRBV11-2; DNA: TGTGCCAGCAGCTCCTTCTTCACGAGATCCTACGAGCAGTACTTC; CDR3: CASSSFFTRSYEQYF
size: -; D: -; J: TRBJ2-6; V: TRBV18; DNA: TGTGCCAGCTCGCCAGGGACTGGGGCCAACGTCCTGACTTTC; CDR3: CASSPGTGANVLTF
size: -; D: -; J: TRBJ1-2; V: TRBV7-3; DNA: TGTGCCAGCAGCCCACAGGCGTCCGCCTATGGCTACACCTTC; CDR3: CASSPQASAYGYTF
size: -; D: -; J: TRBJ2-7; V: TRBV14; DNA: TGTGCCAGCAGCCGACAGCCGAGTGGATCCGAGCAGTACTTC; CDR3: CASSRQPSGSEQYF
size: -; D: -; J: TRBJ1-1; V: TRBV11-2; DNA: TGTGCCAGCAGCTTAGATGGTTCGGGCTCGGGCACTGAAGCTTTCTTT; CDR3: CASSLDGSGSGTEAFF